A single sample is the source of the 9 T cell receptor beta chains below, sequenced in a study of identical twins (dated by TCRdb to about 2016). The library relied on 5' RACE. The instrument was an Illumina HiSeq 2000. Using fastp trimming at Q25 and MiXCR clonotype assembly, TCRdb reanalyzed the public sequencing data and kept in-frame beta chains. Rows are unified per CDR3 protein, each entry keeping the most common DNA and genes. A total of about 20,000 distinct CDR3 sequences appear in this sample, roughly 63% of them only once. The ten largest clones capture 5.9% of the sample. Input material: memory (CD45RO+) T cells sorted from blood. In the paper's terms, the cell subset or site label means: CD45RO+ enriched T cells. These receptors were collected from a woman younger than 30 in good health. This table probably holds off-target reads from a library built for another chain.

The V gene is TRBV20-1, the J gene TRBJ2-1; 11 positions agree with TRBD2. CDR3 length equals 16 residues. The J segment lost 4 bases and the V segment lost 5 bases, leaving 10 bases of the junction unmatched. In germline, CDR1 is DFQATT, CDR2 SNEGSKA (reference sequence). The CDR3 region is CSASFIAGGVYNEQFF. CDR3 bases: TGCAGTGCTTCCTTCATAGCGGGAGGGGTTTACAATGAGCAGTTCTTC.

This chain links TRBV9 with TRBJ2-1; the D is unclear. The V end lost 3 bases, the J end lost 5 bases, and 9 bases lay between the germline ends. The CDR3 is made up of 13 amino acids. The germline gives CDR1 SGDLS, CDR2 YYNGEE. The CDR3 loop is CASSADPDNEQFF. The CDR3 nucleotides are TGTGCCAGCAGCGCGGACCCCGACAATGAGCAGTTCTTC.

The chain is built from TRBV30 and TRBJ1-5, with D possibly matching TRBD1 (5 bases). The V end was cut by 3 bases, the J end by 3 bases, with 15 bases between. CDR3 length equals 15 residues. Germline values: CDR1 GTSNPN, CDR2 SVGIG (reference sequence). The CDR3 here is CAWSATGGFNQPQHF. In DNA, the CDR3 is TGTGCCTGGAGCGCGACGGGGGGTTTCAATCAGCCCCAGCATTTT.

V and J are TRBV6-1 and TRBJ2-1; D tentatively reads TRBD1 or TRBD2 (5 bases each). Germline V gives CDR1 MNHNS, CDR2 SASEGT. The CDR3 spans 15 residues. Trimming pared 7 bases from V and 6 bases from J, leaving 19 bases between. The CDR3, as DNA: TGTGCCAGCACCCTAACGGGGACCCAATCCAATGAGCAGTTCTTC. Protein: CASTLTGTQSNEQFF.

CDR3 coding DNA: TGTGCCAGCGTAGCGGGAATAGGGTACAATGAGCAGTTCTTC. Amino acid sequence: CASVAGIGYNEQFF. The V call is TRBV19, the J call TRBJ2-1; 8 nucleotides align to TRBD2. V lost 9 bases and J lost 4; bases outside the gene matches: 8. The CDR3 runs 14 residues. Germline values: CDR1 LNHDA, CDR2 SQIVND (reference sequence).

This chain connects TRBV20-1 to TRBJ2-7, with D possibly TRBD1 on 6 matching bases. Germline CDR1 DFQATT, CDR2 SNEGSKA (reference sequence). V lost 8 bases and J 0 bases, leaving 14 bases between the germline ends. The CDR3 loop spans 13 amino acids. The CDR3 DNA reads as TGCAGTTCACACAGGGCGGGCTCCTACGAGCAGTACTTC. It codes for CSSHRAGSYEQYF.

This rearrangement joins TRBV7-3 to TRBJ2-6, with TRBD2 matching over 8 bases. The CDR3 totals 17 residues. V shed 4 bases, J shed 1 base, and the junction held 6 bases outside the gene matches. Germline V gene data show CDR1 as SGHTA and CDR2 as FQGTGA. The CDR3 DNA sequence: TGTGCCAGCAGCTCCACGGGGGGGGCGTCTGGGGCCAACGTCCTGACTTTC. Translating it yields CASSSTGGASGANVLTF.

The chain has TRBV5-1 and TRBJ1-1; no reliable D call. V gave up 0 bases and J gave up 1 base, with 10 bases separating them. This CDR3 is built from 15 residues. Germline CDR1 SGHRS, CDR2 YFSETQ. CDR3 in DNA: TGCGCCAGCAGCTTGGTAACCAGTCGGAACACTGAAGCTTTCTTT. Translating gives CASSLVTSRNTEAFF.

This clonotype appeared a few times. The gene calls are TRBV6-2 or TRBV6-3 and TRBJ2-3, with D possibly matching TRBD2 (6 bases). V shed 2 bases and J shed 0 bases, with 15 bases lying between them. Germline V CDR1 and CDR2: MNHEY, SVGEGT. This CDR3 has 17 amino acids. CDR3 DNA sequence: TGTGCCAGCAGTTACGGCGGGATAGCGGAGAGCACAGATACGCAGTATTTT. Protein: CASSYGGIAESTDTQYF.